These T cell receptor beta chains were read from a single sample in a study of cytomegalovirus exposure and HLA in healthy donors. TCRdb's copy holds only in-frame clones and misses some; the assay was immunoSEQ multiplex PCR. The sample holds 150,000 or so clones. The material sequenced was PBMCs. The receptor set was obtained from a young woman in good health and CMV-seronegative. Both conserved end residues are part of each CDR3. The D gene is left open where the match is weak.

d_call: -
cdr3_length: 15
j_call: TRBJ2-3
v_call: TRBV19
cdr3_nt: TGTGCCAGTAGTCCTGGTTCACAACCCACAGATACGCAGTATTTT
cdr3_aa: CASSPGSQPTDTQYF

d_call: TRBD2
cdr3_length: 14
j_call: TRBJ2-3
v_call: TRBV5-4
cdr3_nt: TGTGCCAGCAGCTTGGGACTAGCGACAGATACGCAGTATTTT
cdr3_aa: CASSLGLATDTQYF

d_call: TRBD2
cdr3_length: 15
j_call: TRBJ2-1
v_call: TRBV7-6
cdr3_nt: TGTGCCAGCAGCCCCCTAGCGGGAGGCAACAATGAGCAGTTCTTC
cdr3_aa: CASSPLAGGNNEQFF

d_call: TRBD2
cdr3_length: 16
j_call: TRBJ2-1
v_call: TRBV27
cdr3_nt: TGTGCCAGCAGGGCTACCGGGACTAGCGGGAGCAATGAGCAGTTCTTC
cdr3_aa: CASRATGTSGSNEQFF

d_call: -
cdr3_length: 13
j_call: TRBJ1-2
v_call: TRBV28
cdr3_nt: TGTGCCAGCAGTTTACTGCGCGGGTATGGCTACACCTTC
cdr3_aa: CASSLLRGYGYTF

d_call: TRBD2
cdr3_length: 15
j_call: TRBJ2-7
v_call: TRBV2
cdr3_nt: TGTGCCAGTAGAGCTAGCGGGTTTTCTCCCTACGAGCAGTACTTC
cdr3_aa: CASRASGFSPYEQYF

d_call: -
cdr3_length: 15
j_call: TRBJ2-1
v_call: TRBV29-1
cdr3_nt: TGCAGCGTTGCACGAGGAACTAGTGACTACAATGAGCAGTTCTTC
cdr3_aa: CSVARGTSDYNEQFF

d_call: -
cdr3_length: 13
j_call: TRBJ2-5
v_call: TRBV29-1
cdr3_nt: TGCAGCGTTGGGAGGGTTGTGGAAGAGACCCAGTACTTC
cdr3_aa: CSVGRVVEETQYF

d_call: -
cdr3_length: 17
j_call: TRBJ2-5
v_call: TRBV5-1
cdr3_nt: TGCGCCAGCAGCCCCCACCGGGGGGCGGGAGCTGTAGAGACCCAGTACTTC
cdr3_aa: CASSPHRGAGAVETQYF

d_call: TRBD1
cdr3_length: 14
j_call: TRBJ1-1
v_call: TRBV19
cdr3_nt: TGTGCCAGTAGCATCACAGGGGGCTGGGCTGAAGCTTTCTTT
cdr3_aa: CASSITGGWAEAFF

d_call: TRBD2
cdr3_length: 16
j_call: TRBJ2-7
v_call: TRBV5-1
cdr3_nt: TGCGCCAGCAGCATAGAGAGACTAGCGGGTTCAAACGAGCAGTACTTC
cdr3_aa: CASSIERLAGSNEQYF

d_call: TRBD1
cdr3_length: 15
j_call: TRBJ2-7
v_call: TRBV19
cdr3_nt: TGTGCCAGTAGTGCCCACGGGACAGGGATGTACGAGCAGTACTTC
cdr3_aa: CASSAHGTGMYEQYF

d_call: -
cdr3_length: 16
j_call: TRBJ1-1
v_call: TRBV5-1
cdr3_nt: TGCGCCAGCAGCTCCGGGACGGACTATCTTAACACTGAAGCTTTCTTT
cdr3_aa: CASSSGTDYLNTEAFF

d_call: -
cdr3_length: 14
j_call: TRBJ2-7
v_call: TRBV2
cdr3_nt: TGTGCCAGCAGTGAATACAGGGTGGGTTACGAGCAGTACTTC
cdr3_aa: CASSEYRVGYEQYF